This TCR beta chain originates from a study of neurological immune-mediated disorders. This CDR3 contains 17 residues. The V and J ends lost 5 bases and 3 bases, in that order; junction bases with no gene match: 12. This clonotype appeared many times. The antigen is not known. Preparation of the unsorted libraries drew on 2 million PBMCs stored at -80 C. 5'RACE with 10-nucleotide random UMIs produced the cDNA. TCRdb independently ran MiXCR on the 5' RACE reads; one entry per CDR3 protein. The sample consists of about 29,000 distinct CDR3 sequences, 3.3% of them appearing once. Points from the study as a whole: When the repertoires were sorted by phylogenetic grouping, those of 18 of 34 multiple sclerosis patients ended up in one related-CDR3 cluster, a possible signature. None of the CDR3 amino acid sequences of expanded clones were shared across subjects, and this suggested private repertoires in all groups.

This receptor was taken from a woman between 25 and 40 years old with multiple sclerosis. The sequencing input was PBMCs. This chain links TRBV12-3 or TRBV12-4 with TRBJ2-3; TRBD2 aligns across 9 bases. The CDR3 DNA is TGTGCCAGCAGTCCCAATTCCGGGACTAGCAAGACAGATACGCAGTATTTT. This translates into CASSPNSGTSKTDTQYF.